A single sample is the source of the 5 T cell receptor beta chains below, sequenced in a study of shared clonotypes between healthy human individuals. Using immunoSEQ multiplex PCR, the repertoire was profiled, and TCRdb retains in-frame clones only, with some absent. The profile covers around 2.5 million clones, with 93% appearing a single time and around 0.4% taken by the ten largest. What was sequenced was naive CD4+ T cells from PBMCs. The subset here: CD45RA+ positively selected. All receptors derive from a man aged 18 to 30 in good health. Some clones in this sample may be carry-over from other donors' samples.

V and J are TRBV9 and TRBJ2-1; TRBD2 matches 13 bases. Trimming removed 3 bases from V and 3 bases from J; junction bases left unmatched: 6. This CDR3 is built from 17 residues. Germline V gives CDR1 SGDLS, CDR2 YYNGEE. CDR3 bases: TGTGCCAGCAGCGAGACCGGGACTAGCGGGATCTACAATGAGCAGTTCTTC. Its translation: CASSETGTSGIYNEQFF.

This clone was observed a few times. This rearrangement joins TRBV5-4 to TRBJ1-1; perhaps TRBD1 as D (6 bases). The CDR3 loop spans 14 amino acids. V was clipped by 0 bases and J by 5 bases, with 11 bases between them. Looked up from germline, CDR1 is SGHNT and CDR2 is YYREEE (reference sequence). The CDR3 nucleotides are TGTGCCAGCAGCTTGGGGGGGCCAAGGACTGAAGCTTTCTTT. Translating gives CASSLGGPRTEAFF.

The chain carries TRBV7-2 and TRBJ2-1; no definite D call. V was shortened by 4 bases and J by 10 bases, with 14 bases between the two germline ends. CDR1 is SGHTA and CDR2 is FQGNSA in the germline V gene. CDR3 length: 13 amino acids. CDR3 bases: TGTGCCAGCAGCTACACGATGGGTGGAGAGCAGTTCTTC. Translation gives CASSYTMGGEQFF. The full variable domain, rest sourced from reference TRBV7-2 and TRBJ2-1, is GAGVSQSPSNKVTEKGKDVELRCDPISGHTALYWYRQSLGQGLEFLIYFQGNSAPDKSGLPSDRFSAERTGGSVSTLTIQRTQQEDSAVYLCASSYTMGGEQFFGPGTRLTVL.

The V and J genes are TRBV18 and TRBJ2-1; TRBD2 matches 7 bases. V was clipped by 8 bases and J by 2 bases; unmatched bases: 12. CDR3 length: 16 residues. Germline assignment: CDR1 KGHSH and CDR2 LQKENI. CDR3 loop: CASGEGGPKAYNEQFF. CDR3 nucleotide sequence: TGTGCCAGCGGAGAGGGAGGGCCAAAGGCCTACAATGAGCAGTTCTTC.

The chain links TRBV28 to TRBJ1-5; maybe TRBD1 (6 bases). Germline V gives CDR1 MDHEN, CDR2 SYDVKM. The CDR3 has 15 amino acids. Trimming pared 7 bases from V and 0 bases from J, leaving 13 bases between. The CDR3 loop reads CASTVGGYSNQPQHF. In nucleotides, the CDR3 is TGTGCCAGCACCGTCGGGGGCTATAGCAATCAGCCCCAGCATTTT.